The source of this T cell receptor beta chain is a study of cytomegalovirus exposure and HLA in healthy donors. As concerns this clone: Its antigen is undetermined.

Healthy donors of bone marrow made up the group. Germline CDR1 is SGHDT and CDR2 is YYEEEE. There are 16 residues in the CDR3. Trimming removed 0 bases from V and 1 base from J; junction bases left unmatched: 3. The PCR used 60 Vbeta and 13 Jbeta primers. Sequencing was performed with immunoSEQ multiplex PCR; in TCRdb, only in-frame clones are kept and a portion is missing. Among 150,000 to 200,000 clones listed, 9.5% were seen once. Study-level results: From TCR beta sequences, most subjects' HLA-A and HLA-B alleles were reportedly predicted accurately. Among TCR beta chains, those listed as cytomegalovirus-associated numbered over 150.

This receptor was obtained from a woman aged 25 to 39 in good health and CMV-seropositive. The sample was PBMCs. V is TRBV5-6 and J is TRBJ2-7; TRBD2 aligns across 11 bases. CDR3 protein: CASSLVLAGGSYEQYF. The CDR3 DNA is TGTGCCAGCAGCTTGGTCCTAGCGGGAGGTTCCTACGAGCAGTACTTC.